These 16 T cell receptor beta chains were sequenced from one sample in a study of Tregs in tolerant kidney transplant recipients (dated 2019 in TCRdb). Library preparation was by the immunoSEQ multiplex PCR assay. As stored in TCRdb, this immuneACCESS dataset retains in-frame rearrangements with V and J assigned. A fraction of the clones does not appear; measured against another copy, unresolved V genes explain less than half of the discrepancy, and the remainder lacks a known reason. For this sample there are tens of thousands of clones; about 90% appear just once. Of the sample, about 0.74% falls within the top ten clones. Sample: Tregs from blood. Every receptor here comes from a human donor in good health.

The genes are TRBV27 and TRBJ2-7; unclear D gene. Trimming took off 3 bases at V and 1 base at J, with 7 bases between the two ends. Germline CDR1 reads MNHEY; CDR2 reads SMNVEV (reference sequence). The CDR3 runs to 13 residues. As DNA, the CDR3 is TGTGCCAGCAGTTTTACCAGGTCCTACGAGCAGTACTTC. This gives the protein CASSFTRSYEQYF.

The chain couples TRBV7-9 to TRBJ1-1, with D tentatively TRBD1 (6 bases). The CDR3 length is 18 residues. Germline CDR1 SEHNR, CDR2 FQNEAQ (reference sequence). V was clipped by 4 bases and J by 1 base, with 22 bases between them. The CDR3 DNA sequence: TGTGCCAGCAGCTCGCCGTTCGGGGGCGGGGGTAAGAACACTGAAGCTTTCTTT. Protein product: CASSSPFGGGGKNTEAFF.

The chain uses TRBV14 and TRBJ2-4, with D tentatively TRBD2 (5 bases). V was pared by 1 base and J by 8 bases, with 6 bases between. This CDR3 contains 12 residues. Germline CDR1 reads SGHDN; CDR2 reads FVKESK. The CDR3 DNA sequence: TGTGCCAGCAGCCAAGGAGGGTACATTCAGTACTTC. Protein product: CASSQGGYIQYF.

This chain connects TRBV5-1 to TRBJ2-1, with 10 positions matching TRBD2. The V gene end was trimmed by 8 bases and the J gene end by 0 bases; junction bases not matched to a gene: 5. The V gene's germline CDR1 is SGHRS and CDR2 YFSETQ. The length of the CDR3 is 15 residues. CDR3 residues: CASGIAGGSYNEQFF. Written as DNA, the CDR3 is TGCGCCAGTGGAATAGCGGGGGGCTCCTACAATGAGCAGTTCTTC.

CDR3 sequence reads: CASSPVWGSGGALDTQYF. The CDR3 coding sequence is TGTGCCAGCAGCCCCGTTTGGGGTAGCGGGGGGGCCCTAGATACGCAGTATTTT. The J gene is TRBJ2-3, the V gene TRBV7-9; TRBD2 aligns across 11 bases. Looked up from germline, CDR1 is SEHNR and CDR2 is FQNEAQ (reference sequence). With 5 bases clipped from V and 5 bases from J, the junction kept 15 bases outside the gene matches. The CDR3 runs to 18 residues. The full variable domain, completed using reference TRBV7-9 and TRBJ2-3, is DTGVSQNPRHKITKRGQNVTFRCDPISEHNRLYWYRQTLGQGPEFLTYFQNEAQLEKSRLLSDRFSAERPKGSFSTLEIQRTEQGDSAMYLCASSPVWGSGGALDTQYFGPGTRLTVL.

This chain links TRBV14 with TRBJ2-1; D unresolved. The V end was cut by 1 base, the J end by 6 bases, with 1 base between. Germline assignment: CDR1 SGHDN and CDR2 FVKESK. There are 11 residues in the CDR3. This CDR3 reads CASSQVNEQFF. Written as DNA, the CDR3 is TGTGCCAGCAGCCAAGTCAATGAGCAGTTCTTC.

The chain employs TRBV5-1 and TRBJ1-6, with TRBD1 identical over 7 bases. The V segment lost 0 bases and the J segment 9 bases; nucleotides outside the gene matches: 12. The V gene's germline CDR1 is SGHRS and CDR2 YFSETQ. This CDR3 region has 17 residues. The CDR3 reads CASSLGGGTALISPLHF. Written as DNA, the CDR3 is TGCGCCAGCAGCTTGGGCGGGGGGACAGCGCTGATTTCACCCCTCCACTTT.

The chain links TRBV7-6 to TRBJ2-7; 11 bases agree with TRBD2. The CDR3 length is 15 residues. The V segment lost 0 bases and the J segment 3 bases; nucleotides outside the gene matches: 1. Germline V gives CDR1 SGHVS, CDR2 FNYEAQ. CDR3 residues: CASSLAGTSGYEQYF. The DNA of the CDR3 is TGTGCCAGCAGCTTAGCCGGGACTAGCGGCTACGAGCAGTACTTC.

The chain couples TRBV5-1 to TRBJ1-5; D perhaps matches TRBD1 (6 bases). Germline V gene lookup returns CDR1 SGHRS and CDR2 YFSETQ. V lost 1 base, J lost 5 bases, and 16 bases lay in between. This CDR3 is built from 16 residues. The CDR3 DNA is TGCGCCAGCAGCTTGTGGGGGGGCGCCGGTGATCAGCCCCAGCATTTT. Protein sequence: CASSLWGGAGDQPQHF.

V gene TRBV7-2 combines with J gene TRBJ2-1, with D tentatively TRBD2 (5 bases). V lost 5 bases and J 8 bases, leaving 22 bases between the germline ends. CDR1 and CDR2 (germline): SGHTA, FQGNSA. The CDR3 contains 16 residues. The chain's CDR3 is CASSRYIARGYDEQFF. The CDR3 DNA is TGTGCCAGCAGCCGCTATATAGCTCGGGGTTACGATGAGCAGTTCTTC. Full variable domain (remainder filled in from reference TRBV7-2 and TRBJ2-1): GAGVSQSPSNKVTEKGKDVELRCDPISGHTALYWYRQSLGQGLEFLIYFQGNSAPDKSGLPSDRFSAERTGGSVSTLTIQRTQQEDSAVYLCASSRYIARGYDEQFFGPGTRLTVL.

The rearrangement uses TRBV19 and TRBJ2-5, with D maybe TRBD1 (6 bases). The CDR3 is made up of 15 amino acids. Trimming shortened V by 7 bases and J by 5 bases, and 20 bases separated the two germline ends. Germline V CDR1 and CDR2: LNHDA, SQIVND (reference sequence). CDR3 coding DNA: TGTGCCAGTACCTCAGCCGGTACAGGGCACGAGACCCAGTACTTC. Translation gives CASTSAGTGHETQYF.

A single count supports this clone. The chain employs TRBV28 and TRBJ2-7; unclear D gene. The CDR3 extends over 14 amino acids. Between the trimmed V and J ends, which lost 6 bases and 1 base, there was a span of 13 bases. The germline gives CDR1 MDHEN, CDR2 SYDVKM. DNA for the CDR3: TGTGCCAGCAGCGAACACAGCAATTCCTACGAGCAGTACTTC. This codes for CASSEHSNSYEQYF.

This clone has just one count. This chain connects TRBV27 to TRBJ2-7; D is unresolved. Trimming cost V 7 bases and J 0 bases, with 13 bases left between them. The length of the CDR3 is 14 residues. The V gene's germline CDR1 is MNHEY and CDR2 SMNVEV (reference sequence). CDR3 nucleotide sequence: TGTGCCAGCAAACGGGCAGGTAGCTCCTACGAGCAGTACTTC. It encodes CASKRAGSSYEQYF.

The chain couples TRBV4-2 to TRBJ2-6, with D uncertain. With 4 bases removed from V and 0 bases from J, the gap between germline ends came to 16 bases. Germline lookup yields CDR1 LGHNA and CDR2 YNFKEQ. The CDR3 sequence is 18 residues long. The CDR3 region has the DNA TGTGCCAGCAGCCCTGTGCATCGCCTAGGCTCTGGGGCCAACGTCCTGACTTTC. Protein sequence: CASSPVHRLGSGANVLTF.

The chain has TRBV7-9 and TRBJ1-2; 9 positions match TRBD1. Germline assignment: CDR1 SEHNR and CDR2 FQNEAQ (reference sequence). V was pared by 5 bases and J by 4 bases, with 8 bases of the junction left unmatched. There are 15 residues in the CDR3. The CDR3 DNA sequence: TGTGCCAGCAGCCTCGGACAGGGGATCTTCTATGGCTACACCTTC. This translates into CASSLGQGIFYGYTF.

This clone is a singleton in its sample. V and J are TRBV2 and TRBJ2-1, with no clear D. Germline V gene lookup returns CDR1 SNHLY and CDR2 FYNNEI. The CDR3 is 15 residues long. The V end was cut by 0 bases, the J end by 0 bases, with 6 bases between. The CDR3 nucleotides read TGTGCCAGCAGTGAAGCAGAGGCCTCCTACAATGAGCAGTTCTTC. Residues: CASSEAEASYNEQFF.